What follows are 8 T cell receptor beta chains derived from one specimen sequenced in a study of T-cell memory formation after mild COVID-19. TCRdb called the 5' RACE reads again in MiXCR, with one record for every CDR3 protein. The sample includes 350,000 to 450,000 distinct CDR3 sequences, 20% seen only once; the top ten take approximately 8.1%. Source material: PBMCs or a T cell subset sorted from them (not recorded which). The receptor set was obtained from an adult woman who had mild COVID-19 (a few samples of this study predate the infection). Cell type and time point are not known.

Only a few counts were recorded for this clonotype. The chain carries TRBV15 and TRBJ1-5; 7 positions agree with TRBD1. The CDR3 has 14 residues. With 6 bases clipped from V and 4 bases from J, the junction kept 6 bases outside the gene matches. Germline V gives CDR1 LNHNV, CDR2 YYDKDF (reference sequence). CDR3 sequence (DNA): TGTGCCACCAGGCCCGGGACAGCTAATCAGCCCCAGCATTTT. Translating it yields CATRPGTANQPQHF. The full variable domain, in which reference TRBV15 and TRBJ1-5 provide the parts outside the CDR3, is DAMVIQNPRYQVTQFGKPVTLSCSQTLNHNVMYWYQQKSSQAPKLLFHYYDKDFNNEADTPDNFQSRRPNTSFCFLDIRSPGLGDTAMYLCATRPGTANQPQHFGDGTRLSIL.

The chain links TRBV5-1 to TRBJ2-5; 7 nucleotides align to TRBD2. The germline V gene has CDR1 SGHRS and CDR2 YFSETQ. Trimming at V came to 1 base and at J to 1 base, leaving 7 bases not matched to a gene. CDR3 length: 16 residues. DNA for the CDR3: TGCGCCAGCAGCTTGACTGCGGGAGTCCTCCAAGAGACCCAGTACTTC. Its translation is CASSLTAGVLQETQYF.

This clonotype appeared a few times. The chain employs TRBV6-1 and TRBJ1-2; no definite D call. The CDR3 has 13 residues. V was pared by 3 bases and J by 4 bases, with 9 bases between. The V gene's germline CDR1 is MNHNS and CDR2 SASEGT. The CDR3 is CASSEAAGYGYTF. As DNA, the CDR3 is TGTGCCAGCAGTGAGGCGGCAGGCTATGGCTACACCTTC.

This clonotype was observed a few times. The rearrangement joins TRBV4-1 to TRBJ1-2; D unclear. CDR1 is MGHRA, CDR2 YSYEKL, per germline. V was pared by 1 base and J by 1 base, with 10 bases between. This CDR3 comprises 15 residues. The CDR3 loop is CASSQAAAFNYGYTF. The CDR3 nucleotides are TGCGCCAGCAGCCAAGCCGCGGCCTTTAACTATGGCTACACCTTC.

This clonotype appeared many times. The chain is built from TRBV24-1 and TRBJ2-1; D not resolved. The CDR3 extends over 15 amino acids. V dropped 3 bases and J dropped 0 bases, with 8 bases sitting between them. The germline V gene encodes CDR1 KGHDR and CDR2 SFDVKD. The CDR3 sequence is CATSDPTLSYNEQFF. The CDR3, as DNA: TGTGCCACCAGTGATCCAACGCTCTCCTACAATGAGCAGTTCTTC.

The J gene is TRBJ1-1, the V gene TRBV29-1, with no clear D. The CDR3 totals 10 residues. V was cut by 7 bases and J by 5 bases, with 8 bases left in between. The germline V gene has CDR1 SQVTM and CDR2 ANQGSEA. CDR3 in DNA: TGCAGCGCGGAATGGACTGAAGCTTTCTTT. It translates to CSAEWTEAFF.

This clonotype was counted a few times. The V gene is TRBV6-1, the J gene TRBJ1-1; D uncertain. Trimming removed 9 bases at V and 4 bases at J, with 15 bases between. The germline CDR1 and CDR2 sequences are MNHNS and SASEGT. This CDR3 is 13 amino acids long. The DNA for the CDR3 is TGTGCCAGTCCCAGATTGACGGGCACTGAAGCTTTCTTT. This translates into CASPRLTGTEAFF.

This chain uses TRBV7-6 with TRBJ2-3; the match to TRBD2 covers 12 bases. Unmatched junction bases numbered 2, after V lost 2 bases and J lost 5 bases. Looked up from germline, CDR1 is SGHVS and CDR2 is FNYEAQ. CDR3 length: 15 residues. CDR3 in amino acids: CASSLLTSGRDTQYF. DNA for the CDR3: TGTGCCAGCAGCTTACTGACTAGCGGGAGAGATACGCAGTATTTT.